This entry concerns a single T cell receptor beta chain. Given a much more abundant clone one base away, this may be a read error. As to time point: patch test 1, 2 weeks after DPC sensitization. The sample's treatment: therapeutic diphenylcyclopropenone sensitization with weekly scalp DPC. This sample was included in a study of human T cells and chemical hapten exposure. MiXCR, applied by TCRdb to the RACE reads, yields one record per CDR3 protein. The sample holds about 380,000 distinct CDR3 sequences, 4.8% seen once. This CDR3 comprises 15 residues. V lost 5 bases to trimming and J lost 0 bases, with 16 bases between them. From germline, CDR1 is GTSNPN and CDR2 SVGIG (reference sequence).

The sequence derives from a woman in her forties or fifties with alopecia areata. Some clones in this sample may be carry-over from other donors' samples. The chain carries TRBV30 and TRBJ1-1; no definite D call. The sample consisted of whole blood, taken in connection with sensitization to the hapten diphenylcyclopropenone (DPC). The CDR3, as DNA: TGTGCCTGGGCAGGAGTGACCGTCGTGAACACTGAAGCTTTCTTT. Amino acid sequence: CAWAGVTVVNTEAFF.